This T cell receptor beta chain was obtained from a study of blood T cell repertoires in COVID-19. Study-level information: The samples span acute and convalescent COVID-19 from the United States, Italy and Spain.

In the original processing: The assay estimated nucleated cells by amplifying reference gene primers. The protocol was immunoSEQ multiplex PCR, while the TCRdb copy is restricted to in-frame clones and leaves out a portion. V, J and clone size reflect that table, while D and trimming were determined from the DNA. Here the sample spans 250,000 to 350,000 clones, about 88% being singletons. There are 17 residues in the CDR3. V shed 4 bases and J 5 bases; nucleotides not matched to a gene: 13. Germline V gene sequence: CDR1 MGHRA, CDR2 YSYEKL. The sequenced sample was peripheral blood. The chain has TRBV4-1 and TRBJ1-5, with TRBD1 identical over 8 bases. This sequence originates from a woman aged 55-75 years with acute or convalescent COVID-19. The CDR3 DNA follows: TGCGCCAGCAGCCTAGTCGCAGGGGGCAAAAAGGATCAGCCCCAGCATTTT. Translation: CASSLVAGGKKDQPQHF.